The 9 T cell receptor beta chains below come from one sample, sequenced in a study of blood T cell repertoires in COVID-19. The data were produced by immunoSEQ multiplex PCR, yet TCRdb's version contains in-frame clones alone and is incomplete. The sample lists more than 150,000 clones, 80% occurring once. Sequenced: peripheral blood. These receptors all come from a man between 60 and 70 years old with acute or convalescent COVID-19.

The rearrangement uses TRBV5-1 and TRBJ2-1, with a weak D call TRBD2 (5 bases). Trimming stripped 4 bases from V and 3 bases from J, with 17 bases between. Germline V gives CDR1 SGHRS, CDR2 YFSETQ. The CDR3 consists of 16 residues. The CDR3: CASSTGDGGLYNEQFF. The CDR3 region has the DNA TGCGCCAGCAGCACGGGTGACGGCGGGCTCTACAATGAGCAGTTCTTC.

This clone was counted a few times. J is TRBJ1-1 and V is TRBV12-3 or TRBV12-4; no firm D call. V lost 4 bases and J lost 8, with 8 bases in between. CDR3 length: 11 residues. The CDR3 DNA is TGTGCCAGCAGTTCTGACTTAGAAGCTTTCTTT. This sequence encodes CASSSDLEAFF.

The chain joins TRBV6-6 to TRBJ2-7; 10 nucleotides line up with TRBD1. The germline V gene encodes CDR1 MNHNY and CDR2 SVGAGI (reference sequence). Trimming at V came to 6 bases and at J to 4 bases, leaving 9 bases not matched to a gene. The CDR3 is made up of 15 amino acids. The CDR3 protein is CASSNRGTGAYEQYF. The CDR3 DNA sequence: TGTGCCAGCAGCAACCGCGGGACAGGGGCGTACGAGCAGTACTTC.

This sequence joins TRBV5-5 and TRBJ2-7, with TRBD1 as a possible D gene (6 bases). Per germline, CDR1 SGHKS and CDR2 YYEKEE (reference sequence). Trimming pared 7 bases from V and 0 bases from J, leaving 14 bases between. This CDR3 spans 14 amino acids. This chain's CDR3 is CASLRDINSYEQYF. In DNA, the CDR3 is TGTGCCAGCCTAAGGGACATAAACTCCTACGAGCAGTACTTC.

This clone has a handful of counts. The chain is built from TRBV4-3 and TRBJ1-3; no reliable D call. The CDR3 is 18 amino acids. The germline V gene has CDR1 LGHNA and CDR2 YSLEER. Deletions cut 0 bases from V and 2 bases from J, with 17 bases between. For the CDR3, the DNA is TGCGCCAGCAGCCAAGAAGCGAAGGGAGGGAAACCTGGAAACACCATATATTTT. Translating it yields CASSQEAKGGKPGNTIYF.

The J gene is TRBJ1-2, the V gene TRBV28; possible D gene TRBD1, 6 bases. This CDR3 has 12 amino acids. Germline V gene lookup returns CDR1 MDHEN and CDR2 SYDVKM. Trimming stripped 6 bases from V and 4 bases from J, with 9 bases between. CDR3 loop: CASSRGSYGYTF. CDR3 DNA sequence: TGTGCCAGCAGCAGGGGATCCTATGGCTACACCTTC.

The chain couples TRBV18 to TRBJ2-1; perhaps TRBD1 as D (5 bases). The CDR3 length is 14 residues. Trimming removed 6 bases at V and 4 bases at J, with 13 bases between. Germline V gene lookup returns CDR1 KGHSH and CDR2 LQKENI. The CDR3 sequence is CASSPLRGYNEQFF. DNA of the CDR3: TGTGCCAGCTCGCCCCTAAGGGGTTACAATGAGCAGTTCTTC.

V and J are TRBV4-3 and TRBJ2-1; the match to TRBD2 covers 9 bases. Trimming took 0 bases from V and 8 from J; bases not matched to a gene: 11. Germline V CDR1 and CDR2: LGHNA, YSLEER. The CDR3 is 17 residues long. As DNA, the CDR3 is TGCGCCAGCAGCCAAGATCGAAGCGGGAGGCCCCTCGATGAGCAGTTCTTC. It codes for CASSQDRSGRPLDEQFF.

CDR3 coding DNA: TGTGCCAGCAGCTACCGTCCACTAGCAGTTGCGAACACCGGGGAGCTGTTTTTT. Translating gives CASSYRPLAVANTGELFF. The V and J genes are TRBV11-2 and TRBJ2-2, with D tentatively TRBD2 (6 bases). Trimming shortened V by 4 bases and J by 0 bases, and 18 bases separated the two germline ends. This CDR3 has 18 amino acids. Germline-derived CDR1 and CDR2 are SGHAT and FQNNGV.